These T cell receptor beta chains were read from a single sample in a study of CD8+ T cells in alopecia areata. Method: immunoSEQ multiplex PCR; TCRdb's copy keeps in-frame clones and lacks some. The table shows approximately 98,000 clones, with approximately 59% occurring only once. Sequences were obtained from CD8+ T cells sorted from blood. The receptors originated from a human donor in good health. CDR3s leave out the opening cysteine and the closing phenylalanine or tryptophan. The order of the fields is CDR3 length, V gene, CDR3 protein.

CDR3 length: 13; V gene: TRBV6-6; CDR3 protein: ASSYSHPMNTEAF
CDR3 length: 11; V gene: TRBV30; CDR3 protein: AWSVSSSYEQY
CDR3 length: 11; V gene: TRBV5-6; CDR3 protein: ASSSGLNTEAF
CDR3 length: 11; V gene: TRBV29-1; CDR3 protein: SVPGGTEETQY
CDR3 length: 12; V gene: TRBV30; CDR3 protein: AWRWGAGPYEQY
CDR3 length: 13; V gene: TRBV15; CDR3 protein: ATSRDLQGWEKLF
CDR3 length: 14; V gene: TRBV7-8; CDR3 protein: ASSQGAALAKNIQY
CDR3 length: 12; V gene: TRBV7-9; CDR3 protein: ASSLGLAPDEQF
CDR3 length: 14; V gene: TRBV30; CDR3 protein: AWSVSGVGFNTEAF
CDR3 length: 13; V gene: TRBV4-1; CDR3 protein: ASSQVPETNTEAF
CDR3 length: 13; V gene: TRBV18; CDR3 protein: ASSPRQGPDSPLH
CDR3 length: 10; V gene: TRBV4-3; CDR3 protein: ASSQVGAPPH
CDR3 length: 12; V gene: TRBV7-8; CDR3 protein: ASSFGPNNYGYT
CDR3 length: 13; V gene: TRBV28; CDR3 protein: ASSPSGASNYGYT
CDR3 length: 11; V gene: TRBV25-1; CDR3 protein: ASRTGQSETQY
CDR3 length: 13; V gene: TRBV19; CDR3 protein: ASTDSGEHSYEQY
CDR3 length: 11; V gene: TRBV2; CDR3 protein: ASRLDSSYEQY
CDR3 length: 14; V gene: TRBV11-2; CDR3 protein: ASSFWAGGPLDTQY
CDR3 length: 11; V gene: TRBV27; CDR3 protein: ASSLAGANVLT
CDR3 length: 14; V gene: TRBV28; CDR3 protein: ASSLERSSGANVLT
CDR3 length: 13; V gene: TRBV28; CDR3 protein: ASSPSLASGETQY
CDR3 length: 15; V gene: TRBV13; CDR3 protein: ASSPAGTSGDGGEQY
CDR3 length: 13; V gene: TRBV6-5; CDR3 protein: ASSPLRWGQETQY
CDR3 length: 12; V gene: TRBV5-6; CDR3 protein: ASSLGLGNNEQF
CDR3 length: 13; V gene: TRBV7-9; CDR3 protein: ASSLAGAAGNTIY
CDR3 length: 10; V gene: TRBV29-1; CDR3 protein: SVEGNYNEQF
CDR3 length: 8; V gene: TRBV20-1; CDR3 protein: SALWPEAF
CDR3 length: 15; V gene: TRBV27; CDR3 protein: ASSFTGMGGENYGYT
CDR3 length: 11; V gene: TRBV5-6; CDR3 protein: ASSYGVGAAQY
CDR3 length: 13; V gene: TRBV27; CDR3 protein: ATSVAAGQTYEQY
CDR3 length: 13; V gene: TRBV4-3; CDR3 protein: ASSQALGANTEAF
CDR3 length: 13; V gene: TRBV11-2; CDR3 protein: ASSSVGGLAGELF